Following are 17 T cell receptor beta chains from one sample sequenced in a study of blood T cell repertoires in COVID-19. The protocol was immunoSEQ multiplex PCR, while the TCRdb copy is restricted to in-frame clones and leaves out a portion. The sample contains fewer than 300,000 clones, approximately 89% of which appear only once. The sample consisted of peripheral blood. The receptor set was obtained from a woman aged 25 to 45 with COVID-19, enrolled during active disease.

V usage is TRBV7-9 and J usage is TRBJ1-1; 7 bases line up with TRBD1. Germline values: CDR1 SEHNR, CDR2 FQNEAQ (reference sequence). The junction had 6 bases not matched to a gene; V was cut back by 5 bases and J by 3 bases. This CDR3 region has 14 residues. This chain's CDR3 is CASSQGGMHTEAFF. The DNA for the CDR3 is TGTGCCAGCAGCCAAGGGGGCATGCACACTGAAGCTTTCTTT.

The chain couples TRBV9 to TRBJ2-7, with D hard to call. This CDR3 spans 13 amino acids. Germline lookup yields CDR1 SGDLS and CDR2 YYNGEE. The ends were cut back, 1 base at V and 6 bases at J, with 11 bases in the middle. The CDR3 sequence: CASSVSPESEQYF. The CDR3 DNA is TGTGCCAGCAGCGTAAGCCCTGAGTCCGAGCAGTACTTC.

The rearrangement links TRBV2 to TRBJ2-1; D uncertain. Germline-derived CDR1 and CDR2 are SNHLY and FYNNEI. The CDR3 is 15 residues long. The V gene lost 2 bases and the J gene lost 0 bases, with 8 bases spanning the gap. This CDR3 is CASSETASSYNEQFF. In DNA form, the CDR3 reads TGTGCCAGCAGTGAAACGGCTAGCTCCTACAATGAGCAGTTCTTC.

The chain combines TRBV6-6 with TRBJ2-1, with TRBD1 matching over 8 bases. The CDR3 runs to 15 residues. V lost 2 bases to trimming and J lost 5 bases; unmatched junction nucleotides: 5. Germline V gene sequence: CDR1 MNHNY, CDR2 SVGAGI (reference sequence). CDR3 sequence (DNA): TGTGCCAGCAGTTACGGACAGGGATTTCACAATGAGCAGTTCTTC. Encoded protein: CASSYGQGFHNEQFF.

The chain has TRBV21-1 and TRBJ1-1. TRBV21-1 is a pseudogene. This CDR3 has 11 residues. The CDR3 protein is CASSNVFRAFF. CDR3 nucleotide sequence: TGTGCCAGCAGCAACGTCTTCCGGGCTTTCTTT.

This chain links TRBV15 with TRBJ1-1; no firm D call. The CDR3 sequence is 15 residues long. The V gene's germline CDR1 is LNHNV and CDR2 YYDKDF (reference sequence). The germline V and J ends were trimmed by 7 bases and 2 bases, with 17 bases remaining between them. CDR3 loop: CATNLGRFTNTEAFF. In nucleotides, the CDR3 is TGTGCCACCAACCTTGGCAGGTTTACAAACACTGAAGCTTTCTTT.

Here the CDR3 DNA reads TGTGCAAGTCGCTTAGCGTCGCCGGGACAGTGCAATCAGCCCCAGCATTTT. Protein: CASRLASPGQCNQPQHF. The chain is built from TRBV12-2 and TRBJ1-5; the table's D call of TRBD1 was not tested on the DNA. TRBV12-2 represents a pseudogene. The CDR3 runs 17 residues.

As concerns this clone: This sample includes further DNA sequences coding for the same CDR3. The gene calls are TRBV11-2 and TRBJ2-2, with no clear D. The CDR3 runs 12 residues. V was shortened by 1 base and J by 8 bases, with 5 bases between the two germline ends. Germline assignment: CDR1 SGHAT and CDR2 FQNNGV. This chain's CDR3 is CASSLGAGELFF. Written as DNA, the CDR3 is TGTGCCAGCAGCTTAGGGGCAGGGGAGCTGTTTTTT.

This clone was counted once. The chain is built from TRBV18 and TRBJ1-2; 9 bases agree with TRBD1. Germline V lookup: CDR1 KGHSH, CDR2 LQKENI. The CDR3 is made up of 15 amino acids. Unmatched junction bases numbered 7, after V lost 6 bases and J lost 2 bases. DNA of the CDR3: TGTGCCAGCTCGGATGGACAGGGGAGGAACTATGGCTACACCTTC. It is translated as CASSDGQGRNYGYTF.

The chain recombines TRBV28 with TRBJ1-2; 8 nucleotides agree with TRBD1. V shed 5 bases, J shed 2 bases, and the junction held 4 bases outside the gene matches. The length of the CDR3 is 14 residues. CDR1 is MDHEN and CDR2 is SYDVKM in the germline V gene. Here the CDR3 DNA reads TGTGCCAGCAGTGGACAGGGAAGAAACTATGGCTACACCTTC. It is translated as CASSGQGRNYGYTF.

This clone was picked up one time. This chain links TRBV5-4 with TRBJ2-3; TRBD2 matches 9 bases. This CDR3 comprises 16 residues. With 1 base clipped from V and 5 bases from J, the junction kept 8 bases outside the gene matches. Germline CDR1 and CDR2: SGHNT and YYREEE (reference sequence). The CDR3 region has the DNA TGTGCCAGCAGCTTGCTGGCGGGAGGGCCAGGAGATACGCAGTATTTT. Its protein product is CASSLLAGGPGDTQYF.

The chain couples TRBV21-1 to TRBJ1-3. TRBV21-1 is termed a pseudogene. The CDR3 has 18 amino acids. CDR3: CASSTLTGVHCSGNTIYF. The CDR3 region has the DNA TGTGCCAGCAGCACCTTGACTGGTGTCCACTGCTCTGGAAACACCATATATTTT.

The chain carries TRBV10-3 and TRBJ1-3; 8 positions agree with TRBD1. The germline V gene has CDR1 ENHRY and CDR2 SYGVKD. With 7 bases clipped from V and 2 bases from J, the junction kept 7 bases outside the gene matches. The CDR3 has 15 residues. The CDR3 DNA is TGTGCCATCAAGATGGGACAGGAAGCTGGAAACACCATATATTTT. This translates into CAIKMGQEAGNTIYF.

J is TRBJ1-6 and V is TRBV5-4, with 9 nucleotides matching TRBD1. The CDR3 contains 17 residues. Germline loops: CDR1 SGHNT, CDR2 YYREEE (reference sequence). V was pared by 2 bases and J by 3 bases, with 6 bases of the junction left unmatched. In DNA form, the CDR3 reads TGTGCCAGCAGCTTAGGGACAGGGCCTTTCTATAATTCACCCCTCCACTTT. Its protein product is CASSLGTGPFYNSPLHF.

This clone occurred once. The CDR3 region is CASSQERGGGYGYTF. CDR3 in DNA: TGTGCCAGCAGCCAAGAAAGGGGAGGAGGCTATGGCTACACCTTC. This sequence joins TRBV4-2 and TRBJ1-2; D is perhaps TRBD1 (5 bases). Germline V gene sequence: CDR1 LGHNA, CDR2 YNFKEQ. V was clipped by 0 bases and J by 4 bases, with 12 bases between them. The CDR3 runs 15 residues.

The V and J genes are TRBV7-2 and TRBJ2-1; TRBD2 agrees at 8 bases. Unmatched junction bases numbered 10, after V lost 4 bases and J lost 2 bases. The CDR3 runs 17 residues. Germline values: CDR1 SGHTA, CDR2 FQGNSA. CDR3 protein: CASSSPYPAGAYNEQFF. CDR3 sequence (DNA): TGTGCCAGCAGCTCTCCCTATCCAGCGGGGGCCTACAATGAGCAGTTCTTC. The entire variable domain, with the rest obtained from reference TRBV7-2 and TRBJ2-1, is as follows: GAGVSQSPSNKVTEKGKDVELRCDPISGHTALYWYRQSLGQGLEFLIYFQGNSAPDKSGLPSDRFSAERTGGSVSTLTIQRTQQEDSAVYLCASSSPYPAGAYNEQFFGPGTRLTVL.

The gene calls are TRBV18 and TRBJ2-5; no definite D call. Germline V lookup: CDR1 KGHSH, CDR2 LQKENI. The germline V and J ends were trimmed by 0 bases and 4 bases, with 9 bases remaining between them. The CDR3 spans 14 residues. The CDR3 DNA reads as TGTGCCAGCTCACCACCGGTAGTTGGAGAGACCCAGTACTTC. Its protein is CASSPPVVGETQYF. Combining the CDR3 with reference TRBV18 and TRBJ2-5 gives the whole variable domain NAGVMQNPRHLVRRRGQEARLRCSPMKGHSHVYWYRQLPEEGLKFMVYLQKENIIDESGMPKERFSAEFPKEGPSILRIQQVVRGDSAAYFCASSPPVVGETQYFGPGTRLLVL.